Shown below are 15 T cell receptor beta chains from a single sample sequenced in a study of regulatory T cells in long-lasting Graves disease. Arm-PCR of CDR3 regions and iRepertoire HTBI primers were used to build TCR beta libraries. Via MiXCR, TCRdb re-called the multiplex PCR reads, giving one row per CDR3 protein. The top ten hold 25% to 35% of the sample, which has 300,000 to 350,000 distinct CDR3 sequences, around 20% seen once. Noted time point: persistent/refractory GD, antithyroid drugs over 5 years with positive TRAb. The TCR library was prepared using RNA isolated from PBMCs. Sequencing used peripheral blood mononuclear cells (PBMCs), obtained when the disease was refractory, from a patient treated with antithyroid drugs. These receptors were taken from a female donor with Graves disease.

In its sample, this clonotype was seen many times. The chain is built from TRBV12-3 or TRBV12-4 and TRBJ1-2; 9 bases align to TRBD1. V was pared by 6 bases and J by 13 bases, with 12 bases of the junction left unmatched. The CDR3 spans 13 residues. DNA for the CDR3: TGTGCCAGCAGCCGGGACAGGGTTCGAGGACGCACCTTC. Protein sequence: CASSRDRVRGRTF.

The V call is TRBV29-1, the J call TRBJ1-1; 7 positions agree with TRBD1. Trimming at V came to 6 bases and at J to 11 bases, leaving 15 bases not matched to a gene. CDR1 and CDR2 from the germline V gene are SQVTM and ANQGSEA. The CDR3 runs to 13 residues. This CDR3 is CSVKVSTGQPAFF. The CDR3 DNA follows: TGCAGCGTGAAGGTTTCGACAGGGCAGCCGGCTTTCTTT.

In this sample, this clonotype turned up many times. The chain is built from TRBV28 and TRBJ1-2, with TRBD1 identical over 8 bases. The CDR3 extends over 15 amino acids. J was trimmed by 5 bases and V by 3 bases; bases with no gene match: 8. Germline lookup yields CDR1 MDHEN and CDR2 SYDVKM. The CDR3 DNA reads as TGTGCCAGCAGTTTTTCCTCAGGGGGCGCTTATGGCTACACCTTC. It specifies CASSFSSGGAYGYTF.

The rearrangement joins TRBV2 to TRBJ2-7; 8 nucleotides align to TRBD1. V gave up 1 base and J gave up 3 bases; unmatched junction bases: 2. Germline V gives CDR1 SNHLY, CDR2 FYNNEI. The CDR3 is 14 amino acids. The CDR3 DNA reads TGTGCCAGCAGTGAAGACGGGACAGGCTACGAGCAGTACTTC. It codes for CASSEDGTGYEQYF.

The sample holds a few counts of this clonotype. The chain carries TRBV24-1 and TRBJ2-7, with TRBD1 matching 8 bases. J gave up 2 bases and V 0 bases, and 5 bases lay outside the gene matches. Germline CDR1 KGHDR, CDR2 SFDVKD. The CDR3 is 16 residues long. The CDR3 region has the DNA TGTGCCACCAGTGATTTGCGGGACAGGAAAACCTACGAGCAGTACTTC. Amino acid sequence: CATSDLRDRKTYEQYF.

This clonotype was observed many times. This chain connects TRBV12-3 or TRBV12-4 to TRBJ2-5; D gene uncertain. Trimming stripped 6 bases from V and 4 bases from J, with 12 bases between. The CDR3 length is 13 residues. The CDR3 sequence: CASSLMSSETQYF. The CDR3 bases are TGTGCCAGCAGCCTTATGAGCTCAGAGACCCAGTACTTC.

This clonotype was detected many times. This rearrangement joins TRBV30 to TRBJ2-4; 9 bases map to TRBD2. From germline, CDR1 is GTSNPN and CDR2 SVGIG (reference sequence). After removal of 2 bases from V and 9 bases from J, the junction contained 5 bases not matched to a gene. This CDR3 region has 13 residues. Here the CDR3 DNA reads TGTGCCTGGAGTAAGCGGGGGGTGGGCATTCAGTACTTC. Protein: CAWSKRGVGIQYF. The variable domain in full, completed from reference TRBV30 and TRBJ2-4, reads SQTIHQWPATLVQPVGSPLSLECTVEGTSNPNLYWYRQAAGRGLQLLFYSVGIGQISSEVPQNLSASRPQDRQFILSSKKLLLSDSGFYLCAWSKRGVGIQYFGAGTRLSVL.

This clonotype was seen repeatedly, ten times or more. The chain carries TRBV6-5 and TRBJ1-6; D is possibly TRBD1 (5 bases). Per germline, CDR1 MNHEY and CDR2 SVGAGI. Trimming pared 0 bases from V and 9 bases from J, leaving 12 bases between. This CDR3 spans 15 amino acids. CDR3 DNA: TGTGCCAGCAGTTACTCGAGGGGTACAGGTTCACCCCTCCACTTT. This sequence encodes CASSYSRGTGSPLHF.

In the case of this clonotype: One base away lies a much larger clone, so this may be a sequencing read error. The chain's CDR3 is CASKFYGRAMNTEASF. The CDR3 DNA sequence: TGTGCCAGCAAGTTTTACGGGAGGGCCATGAACACTGAAGCTTCCTTT. The rearrangement links TRBV6-1 to TRBJ1-1; D remains ambiguous. CDR1 MNHNS and CDR2 SASEGT come from the germline V gene. The CDR3 extends over 16 amino acids.

The chain joins TRBV6-1 to TRBJ1-3, with D perhaps matching TRBD1 (5 bases). The CDR3 loop spans 16 amino acids. Germline CDR1 reads MNHNS; CDR2 reads SASEGT. The ends were cut back, 5 bases at V and 0 bases at J, with 14 bases in the middle. This CDR3 is CASSPLIQGSGNTIYF. The CDR3 DNA is TGTGCCAGCAGTCCTCTTATTCAGGGCTCTGGAAACACCATATATTTT.

A few counts support this clonotype. The chain employs TRBV6-1 and TRBJ2-1; 7 bases agree with TRBD2. Trimming cost V 6 bases and J 8 bases; bases outside gene matches: 10. The CDR3 is made up of 14 amino acids. The germline V gene encodes CDR1 MNHNS and CDR2 SASEGT. CDR3 in amino acids: CASRGGRIWDEQFF. The CDR3 coding sequence is TGTGCCAGCAGAGGCGGGAGAATATGGGATGAGCAGTTCTTC.

There are many counts of this clonotype. The genes are TRBV5-1 and TRBJ1-6; no clear D. Trimming took 0 bases from V and 7 from J, leaving 8 bases between them. Germline CDR1 reads SGHRS; CDR2 reads YFSETQ. The CDR3 runs 14 residues. DNA of the CDR3: TGCGCCAGCAGCTTGGCCCGACTGAATTCACCCCTCCACTTT. Translating gives CASSLARLNSPLHF.

This clonotype was seen many times. The rearrangement joins TRBV7-2 to TRBJ2-7; 8 bases map to TRBD2. Germline V gene sequence: CDR1 SGHTA, CDR2 FQGNSA. V was clipped by 1 base and J by 7 bases; unmatched bases: 3. CDR3 length: 13 residues. Here the CDR3 reads CASSLGLAWEQYF. The DNA for the CDR3 is TGTGCCAGCAGCTTAGGACTAGCGTGGGAGCAGTACTTC.

Worth noting for this clonotype: This clone may be a read error of a much larger clone one base away. This chain connects TRBV11-2 to TRBJ2-2; D is possibly TRBD1 (5 bases). Germline V gives CDR1 SGHAT, CDR2 FQNNGV. V was pared by 10 bases and J by 4 bases, with 19 bases between. The CDR3 runs to 15 residues. CDR3 sequence: CATSYDSRSTGELFF. The DNA of the CDR3 is TGTGCCACCTCGTACGACAGCCGTAGCACCGGGGAGCTGTTTTTT.

There are many counts of this clonotype. This chain connects TRBV12-5 to TRBJ1-2; D is perhaps TRBD1 (6 bases). Trimming pared 8 bases from V and 0 bases from J, leaving 13 bases between. Germline CDR1 LGHNT, CDR2 FRNRAP. This CDR3 is 14 amino acids long. CDR3 loop: CASTLTGTNYGYTF. The CDR3 region has the DNA TGTGCTAGTACCCTGACAGGAACTAACTATGGCTACACCTTC.